This T cell receptor beta chain is drawn from a study of cytomegalovirus exposure and HLA in healthy donors. Study observations and caveats: In a later analysis, DRB1 alleles had the most associated TCRs; HLA-C alleles the fewest. Associated with HLA alleles at 0.05 false discovery rate in a later analysis were fewer than 20,000 TCR beta sequences. What a later analysis showed was that several of the most significant clusters appeared linked to common viral pathogens. The study labeled 150 to 200 TCR beta chains cytomegalovirus-associated.

The CDR3 is 11 residues long. Trimming shortened V by 2 bases and J by 9 bases, and 8 bases separated the two germline ends. Looked up from germline, CDR1 is DFQATT and CDR2 is SNEGSKA (reference sequence). To note about this clone: The antigen is not known.

The primer mix had 60 Vbeta and 13 Jbeta primers. Assay: immunoSEQ multiplex PCR; the TCRdb copy retains only in-frame clones and omits some. The sample holds roughly 100,000 clones, roughly a tenth seen once. The source is a man between 50 and 59 years old in good health and CMV-seropositive. Sequencing was performed on PBMCs. The chain combines TRBV20-1 with TRBJ2-1; no clear D gene. CDR3 loop: CSARKQPEQFF. The CDR3 region has the DNA TGCAGTGCTAGAAAGCAACCTGAGCAGTTCTTC.